Below are 7 T cell receptor beta chains sequenced from a single sample in a study of blood T cell repertoires in COVID-19. TCRdb's table, derived via immunoSEQ multiplex PCR, lists solely in-frame clones and lacks some. The data hold 4,000 to 5,500 clones, with approximately 88% observed a single time. The source material was peripheral blood. The receptors were gathered from a man between 65 and 80 years old with COVID-19, enrolled during active disease.

V and J are TRBV6-5 and TRBJ1-2; 7 bases line up with TRBD1. The CDR3 runs 13 residues. Germline V CDR1 and CDR2: MNHEY, SVGAGI. J lost 2 bases, V lost 8 bases, and 5 bases had no gene match. The CDR3 here is CASRKTGNYGYTF. Here the CDR3 DNA reads TGTGCCAGCCGAAAGACAGGGAACTATGGCTACACCTTC.

The chain employs TRBV7-9 and TRBJ2-5; 7 nucleotides align to TRBD1. CDR1 and CDR2 (germline): SEHNR, FQNEAQ (reference sequence). This CDR3 has 12 amino acids. V shed 0 bases and J 11 bases; nucleotides not matched to a gene: 3. CDR3 sequence (DNA): TGTGCCAGCAGCTTAGCACGGGGACAGCAGTACTTC. As protein: CASSLARGQQYF. Drawing the rest from reference TRBV7-9 and TRBJ2-5, the complete variable domain is DTGVSQNPRHKITKRGQNVTFRCDPISEHNRLYWYRQTLGQGPEFLTYFQNEAQLEKSRLLSDRFSAERPKGSFSTLEIQRTEQGDSAMYLCASSLARGQQYFGPGTRLLVL.

The gene calls are TRBV5-1 and TRBJ2-3; 7 nucleotides align to TRBD2. After removal of 1 base from V and 1 base from J, the junction contained 3 bases not matched to a gene. Germline CDR1 SGHRS, CDR2 YFSETQ. The CDR3 extends over 15 amino acids. CDR3 in amino acids: CASSLPLAGTDTQYF. The CDR3, as DNA: TGCGCCAGCAGCTTGCCCCTAGCGGGCACAGATACGCAGTATTTT.

The chain couples TRBV7-9 to TRBJ2-1, with 10 bases matching TRBD2. The trim removed 4 bases at V and 4 bases at J, leaving 4 bases unmatched. Germline CDR1 reads SEHNR; CDR2 reads FQNEAQ (reference sequence). The CDR3 extends over 15 amino acids. The CDR3 region has the DNA TGTGCCAGCAGCTCCGGACTAGCGGCTTACAATGAGCAGTTCTTC. Its translation: CASSSGLAAYNEQFF.

This clone occurred once. The chain employs TRBV5-1 and TRBJ2-5; 9 nucleotides line up with TRBD2. The ends lost 4 bases at V and 1 base at J; junction bases unmatched: 2. This CDR3 region has 14 residues. Germline V gene lookup returns CDR1 SGHRS and CDR2 YFSETQ. CDR3 region: CASSLGLAQETQYF. In nucleotides, the CDR3 is TGCGCCAGCAGCCTGGGACTAGCCCAAGAGACCCAGTACTTC.

The V call is TRBV5-6, the J call TRBJ1-2; 8 bases match TRBD1. This CDR3 spans 15 amino acids. The V segment lost 0 bases and the J segment 2 bases; nucleotides outside the gene matches: 3. Germline V gene sequence: CDR1 SGHDT, CDR2 YYEEEE. CDR3 sequence reads: CASSLVRDRNYGYTF. CDR3 nucleotide sequence: TGTGCCAGCAGCTTGGTCAGGGACAGGAACTATGGCTACACCTTC.

This rearrangement joins TRBV6-5 to TRBJ2-3; 9 bases match TRBD1. Germline loops: CDR1 MNHEY, CDR2 SVGAGI. The CDR3 covers 15 residues. The V segment lost 4 bases and the J segment 3 bases; nucleotides outside the gene matches: 5. The CDR3 coding sequence is TGTGCCAGCAGTTCCAACAGGGGGCATACAGATACGCAGTATTTT. It codes for CASSSNRGHTDTQYF.